Given below is one T cell receptor beta chain in context. The data were produced by immunoSEQ multiplex PCR, yet TCRdb's version contains in-frame clones alone and is incomplete. The table has 100,000 to 120,000 clones, roughly 79% seen once; the top ten hold around two fifths. The ends lost 1 base at V and 1 base at J; junction bases unmatched: 4. Germline CDR1 is MGHRA and CDR2 is YSYEKL. The CDR3 covers 16 residues. The data are from a study of blood T cell repertoires in COVID-19. Study summary: Sample material is recorded as cDNA or gDNA derived from T cells, B-cell-depleted T cells, or PBMCs.

The chain employs TRBV4-1 and TRBJ1-2; the match to TRBD1 covers 9 bases. Sequencing input: peripheral blood. The TCR was taken from an elderly man with acute or convalescent COVID-19. In DNA form, the CDR3 reads TGCGCCAGCAGCCAAGGGTGGACAGGGGATAACTATGGCTACACCTTC. It is translated as CASSQGWTGDNYGYTF.